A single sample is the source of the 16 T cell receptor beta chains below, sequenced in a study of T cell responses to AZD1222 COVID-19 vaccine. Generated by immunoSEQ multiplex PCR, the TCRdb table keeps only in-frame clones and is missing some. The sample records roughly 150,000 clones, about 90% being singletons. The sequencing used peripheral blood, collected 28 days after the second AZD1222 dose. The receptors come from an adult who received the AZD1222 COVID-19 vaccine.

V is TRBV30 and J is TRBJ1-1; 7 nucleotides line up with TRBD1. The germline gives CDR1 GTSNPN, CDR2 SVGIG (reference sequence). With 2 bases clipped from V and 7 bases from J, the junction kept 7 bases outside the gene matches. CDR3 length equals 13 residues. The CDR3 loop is CAWSTPGQLEAFF. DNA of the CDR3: TGTGCCTGGAGTACCCCGGGACAGCTTGAAGCTTTCTTT.

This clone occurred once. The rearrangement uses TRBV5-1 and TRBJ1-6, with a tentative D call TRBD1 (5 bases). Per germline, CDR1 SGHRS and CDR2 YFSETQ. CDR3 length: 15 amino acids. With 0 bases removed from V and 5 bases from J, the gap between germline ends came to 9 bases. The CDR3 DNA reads TGCGCCAGCAGCTTGGGGGGGGAGAATAATTCACCCCTCCACTTT. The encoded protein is CASSLGGENNSPLHF.

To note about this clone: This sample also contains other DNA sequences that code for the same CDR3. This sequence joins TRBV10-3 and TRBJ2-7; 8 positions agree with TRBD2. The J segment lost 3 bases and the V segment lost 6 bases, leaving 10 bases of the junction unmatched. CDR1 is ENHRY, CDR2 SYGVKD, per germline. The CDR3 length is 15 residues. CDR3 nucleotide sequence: TGTGCCATCAGGCCGGGGGGGGGACCATTCTACGAGCAGTACTTC. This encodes CAIRPGGGPFYEQYF.

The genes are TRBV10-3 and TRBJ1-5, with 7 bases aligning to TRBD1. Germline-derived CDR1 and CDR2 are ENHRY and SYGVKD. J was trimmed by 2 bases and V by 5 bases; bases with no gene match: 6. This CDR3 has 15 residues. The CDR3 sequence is CAISRTGGGNQPQHF. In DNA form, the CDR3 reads TGTGCCATCAGTCGGACAGGCGGAGGCAATCAGCCCCAGCATTTT.

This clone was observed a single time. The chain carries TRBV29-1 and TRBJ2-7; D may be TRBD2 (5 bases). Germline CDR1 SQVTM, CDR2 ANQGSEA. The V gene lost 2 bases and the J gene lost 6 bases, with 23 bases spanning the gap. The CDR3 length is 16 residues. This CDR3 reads CSVESALLGRRTEQYF. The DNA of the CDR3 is TGCAGCGTTGAATCGGCACTATTGGGCCGGAGGACCGAGCAGTACTTC.

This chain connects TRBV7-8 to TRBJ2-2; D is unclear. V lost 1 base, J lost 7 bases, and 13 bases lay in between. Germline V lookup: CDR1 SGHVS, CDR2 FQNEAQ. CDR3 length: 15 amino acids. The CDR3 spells CASSLGSGFNGELFF. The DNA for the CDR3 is TGTGCCAGCAGCTTAGGGTCCGGATTTAACGGGGAGCTGTTTTTT.

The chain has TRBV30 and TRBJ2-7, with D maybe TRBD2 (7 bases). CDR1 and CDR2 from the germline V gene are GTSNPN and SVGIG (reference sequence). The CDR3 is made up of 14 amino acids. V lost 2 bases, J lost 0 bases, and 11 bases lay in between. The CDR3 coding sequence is TGTGCCTGGAGTAGGGGGGGCGGCTCCTACGAGCAGTACTTC. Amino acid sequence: CAWSRGGGSYEQYF. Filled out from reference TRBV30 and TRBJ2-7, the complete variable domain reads SQTIHQWPATLVQPVGSPLSLECTVEGTSNPNLYWYRQAAGRGLQLLFYSVGIGQISSEVPQNLSASRPQDRQFILSSKKLLLSDSGFYLCAWSRGGGSYEQYFGPGTRLTVT.

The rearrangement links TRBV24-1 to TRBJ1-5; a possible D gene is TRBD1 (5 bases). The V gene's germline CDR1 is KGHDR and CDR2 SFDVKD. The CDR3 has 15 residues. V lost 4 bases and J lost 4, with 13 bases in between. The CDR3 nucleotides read TGTGCCACCAGTGAGCCCCGGGGCGAAAATCAGCCCCAGCATTTT. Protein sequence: CATSEPRGENQPQHF.

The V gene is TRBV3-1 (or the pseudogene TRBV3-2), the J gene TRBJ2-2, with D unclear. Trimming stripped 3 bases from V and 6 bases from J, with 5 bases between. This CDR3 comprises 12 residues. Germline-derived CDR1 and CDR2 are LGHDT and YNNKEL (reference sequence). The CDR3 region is CASSHPAGELFF. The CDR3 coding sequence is TGTGCCAGCAGCCATCCAGCCGGGGAGCTGTTTTTT.

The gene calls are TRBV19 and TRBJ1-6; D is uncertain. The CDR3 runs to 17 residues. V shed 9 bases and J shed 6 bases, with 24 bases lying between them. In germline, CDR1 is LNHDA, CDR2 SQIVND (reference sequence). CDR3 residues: CASTEAGRTSGNSPLHF. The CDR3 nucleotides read TGTGCCAGCACCGAGGCGGGCAGAACGAGTGGTAATTCACCCCTCCACTTT. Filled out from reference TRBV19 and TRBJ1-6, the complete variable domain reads DGGITQSPKYLFRKEGQNVTLSCEQNLNHDAMYWYRQDPGQGLRLIYYSQIVNDFQKGDIAEGYSVSREKKESFPLTVTSAQKNPTAFYLCASTEAGRTSGNSPLHFGNGTRLTVT.

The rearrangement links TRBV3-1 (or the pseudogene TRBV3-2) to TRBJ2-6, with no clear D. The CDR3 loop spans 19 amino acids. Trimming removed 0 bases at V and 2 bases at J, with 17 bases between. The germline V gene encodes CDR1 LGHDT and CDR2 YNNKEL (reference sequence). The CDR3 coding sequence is TGTGCCAGCAGCCAAGATGGGCTCTCCCTCCTAACTGGGGCCAACGTCCTGACTTTC. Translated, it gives CASSQDGLSLLTGANVLTF.

The CDR3 loop reads CASSPARLPNEQFF. For the CDR3, the DNA is TGTGCCAGCTCACCAGCTCGACTCCCCAATGAGCAGTTCTTC. The chain is built from TRBV18 and TRBJ2-1, with D hard to call. Per germline, CDR1 KGHSH and CDR2 LQKENI. The CDR3 extends over 14 amino acids. V was clipped by 2 bases and J by 6 bases, with 11 bases between them.

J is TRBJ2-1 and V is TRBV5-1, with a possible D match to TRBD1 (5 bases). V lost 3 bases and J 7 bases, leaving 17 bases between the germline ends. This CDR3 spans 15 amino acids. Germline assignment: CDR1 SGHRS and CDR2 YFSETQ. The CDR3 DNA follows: TGCGCCAGCAGCTCCACAGGAATCCAGTTAAATGAGCAGTTCTTC. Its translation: CASSSTGIQLNEQFF.

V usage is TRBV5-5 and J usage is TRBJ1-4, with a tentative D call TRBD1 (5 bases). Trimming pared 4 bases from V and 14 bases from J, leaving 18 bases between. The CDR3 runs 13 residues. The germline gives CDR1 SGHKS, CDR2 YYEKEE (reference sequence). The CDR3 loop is CASSLQGVLGLFF. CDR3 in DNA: TGTGCCAGCAGCCTCCAGGGCGTACTGGGGCTGTTTTTT. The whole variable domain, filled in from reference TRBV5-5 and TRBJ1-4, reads DAGVTQSPTHLIKTRGQQVTLRCSPISGHKSVSWYQQVLGQGPQFIFQYYEKEERGRGNFPDRFSARQFPNYSSELNVNALLLGDSALYLCASSLQGVLGLFFGSGTQLSVL.

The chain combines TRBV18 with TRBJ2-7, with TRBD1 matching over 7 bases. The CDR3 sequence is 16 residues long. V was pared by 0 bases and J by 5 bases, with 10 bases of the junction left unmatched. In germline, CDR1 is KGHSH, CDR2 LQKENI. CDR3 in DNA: TGTGCCAGCTCACCACCGGGGACAGAGCTCGGCGACGAGCAGTACTTC. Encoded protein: CASSPPGTELGDEQYF.

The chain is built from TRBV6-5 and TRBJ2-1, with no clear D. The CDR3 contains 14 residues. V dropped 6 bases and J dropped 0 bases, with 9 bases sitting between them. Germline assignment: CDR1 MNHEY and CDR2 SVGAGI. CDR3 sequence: CASRQLSSYNEQFF. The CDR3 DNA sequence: TGTGCCAGCAGACAGCTTTCCTCCTACAATGAGCAGTTCTTC.